The 5 T cell receptor beta chains listed next were all sequenced from one sample in a study of technical replicates of blood from a handful of donors. Method: immunoSEQ multiplex PCR; TCRdb's copy keeps in-frame clones and lacks some. The sample lists 75,000 to 90,000 clones; over 90% were seen once. Material for sequencing was T cells isolated from PBMCs. All receptors come from a human donor in good health.

V usage is TRBV27 and J usage is TRBJ1-2, with D possibly being TRBD1 (5 bases). The CDR3 extends over 14 amino acids. Germline V gives CDR1 MNHEY, CDR2 SMNVEV (reference sequence). V lost 2 bases to trimming and J lost 4 bases, with 11 bases between them. DNA of the CDR3: TGTGCCAGCAGTTTAAGGGGCCTCTTCTATGGCTACACCTTC. Encoded protein: CASSLRGLFYGYTF.

The CDR3 sequence is CASSDRTSGTDTQYF. Written as DNA, the CDR3 is TGTGCCAGCTCAGATCGGACTAGCGGCACAGATACGCAGTATTTT. The rearrangement joins TRBV2 to TRBJ2-3; 9 nucleotides align to TRBD2. This CDR3 contains 15 residues. Per the germline V gene, CDR1 is SNHLY and CDR2 is FYNNEI. Germline trimming cut 8 bases from V and 1 base from J; bases unmatched to any gene: 7.

The chain recombines TRBV13 with TRBJ2-3; a weak D match, TRBD2 (6 bases). V lost 2 bases and J lost 5, with 14 bases in between. The V gene's germline CDR1 is PRHDT and CDR2 FYEKMQ (reference sequence). The CDR3 runs to 15 residues. CDR3 sequence: CASSLPREREDTQYF. For the CDR3, the DNA is TGTGCCAGCAGCTTACCCCGGGAGCGAGAAGATACGCAGTATTTT. The full variable domain, its missing parts supplied by reference TRBV13 and TRBJ2-3, is AAGVIQSPRHLIKEKRETATLKCYPIPRHDTVYWYQQGPGQDPQFLISFYEKMQSDKGSIPDRFSAQQFSDYHSELNMSSLELGDSALYFCASSLPREREDTQYFGPGTRLTVL.

Here the CDR3 DNA reads TGTGCCAGCAGTTACTCAGGGGATTACGAGCAGTACTTC. It codes for CASSYSGDYEQYF. The rearrangement uses TRBV6-5 and TRBJ2-7; tentative D call: TRBD1 (5 bases). Germline V lookup: CDR1 MNHEY, CDR2 SVGAGI. V shed 0 bases and J shed 4 bases, with 7 bases lying between them. This CDR3 comprises 13 residues.

This clone was picked up one time. The chain recombines TRBV9 with TRBJ1-1; no firm D call. The CDR3 totals 15 residues. The V end was cut by 2 bases, the J end by 1 base, with 12 bases between. Germline CDR1 reads SGDLS; CDR2 reads YYNGEE. The CDR3 here is CASSVHSGRNTEAFF. CDR3 sequence (DNA): TGTGCCAGCAGCGTCCACAGCGGACGGAACACTGAAGCTTTCTTT. Based on the CDR3 plus reference TRBV9 and TRBJ1-1, the full variable domain is DSGVTQTPKHLITATGQRVTLRCSPRSGDLSVYWYQQSLDQGLQFLIQYYNGEERAKGNILERFSAQQFPDLHSELNLSSLELGDSALYFCASSVHSGRNTEAFFGQGTRLTVV.